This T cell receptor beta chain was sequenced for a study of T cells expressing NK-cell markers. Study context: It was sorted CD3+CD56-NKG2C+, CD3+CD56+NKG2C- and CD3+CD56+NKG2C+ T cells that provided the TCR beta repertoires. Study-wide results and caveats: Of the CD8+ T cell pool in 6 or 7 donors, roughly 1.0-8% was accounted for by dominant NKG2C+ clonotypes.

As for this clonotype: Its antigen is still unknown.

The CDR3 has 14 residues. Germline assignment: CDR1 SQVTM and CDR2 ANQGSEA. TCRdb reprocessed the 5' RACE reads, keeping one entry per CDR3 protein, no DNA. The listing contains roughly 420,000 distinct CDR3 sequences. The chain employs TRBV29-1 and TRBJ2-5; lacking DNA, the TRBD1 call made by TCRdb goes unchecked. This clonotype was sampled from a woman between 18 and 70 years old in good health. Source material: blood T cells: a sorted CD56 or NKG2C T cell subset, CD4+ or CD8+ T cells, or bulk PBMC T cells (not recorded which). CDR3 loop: CSVVPQGAQETQYF.